These T cell receptor beta chains were read from a single sample in a study of cytotoxic CD8 clonotypes in ibrutinib-treated CLL. Sequencing was performed with immunoSEQ multiplex PCR; in TCRdb, only in-frame clones are kept and a portion is missing. The data show about 330,000 clones, with about 64% seen just once and about 5.9% held by the top ten. Sequences were derived from PBMCs, sampled after 36 months of ibrutinib treatment. These receptors were collected from a human donor with chronic lymphocytic leukemia. Both conserved end residues are part of each CDR3. The D gene is left open where the match is weak.

j_gene: TRBJ1-2; d_gene: TRBD1; v_gene: TRBV6-5; len: 14; CDR3aa: CASSLTGGAYGYTF; CDR3nt: TGTGCCAGCAGTTTGACAGGGGGAGCTTATGGCTACACCTTC
j_gene: TRBJ1-1; d_gene: NA; v_gene: TRBV5-6; len: 14; CDR3aa: CASSSRWTNTEAFF; CDR3nt: TGTGCCAGCAGCTCCCGATGGACAAACACTGAAGCTTTCTTT
j_gene: TRBJ1-1; d_gene: NA; v_gene: TRBV9; len: 14; CDR3aa: CASTRGDSNTEAFF; CDR3nt: TGTGCCAGCACCAGGGGAGATTCGAACACTGAAGCTTTCTTT
j_gene: TRBJ1-2; d_gene: NA; v_gene: TRBV4-1; len: 13; CDR3aa: CASNSDSHYGYTF; CDR3nt: TGCGCCAGCAACTCGGACAGCCACTATGGCTACACCTTC
j_gene: TRBJ2-7; d_gene: NA; v_gene: TRBV28; len: 15; CDR3aa: CASRVYFQGAYEQYF; CDR3nt: TGTGCCAGCAGAGTTTACTTCCAAGGGGCCTATGAGCAGTACTTC
j_gene: TRBJ2-3; d_gene: TRBD2; v_gene: TRBV2; len: 14; CDR3aa: CASSLAGGADTQYF; CDR3nt: TGTGCCAGCAGCCTAGCGGGAGGGGCAGATACGCAGTATTTT
j_gene: TRBJ1-4; d_gene: NA; v_gene: TRBV28; len: 13; CDR3aa: CASSNRVVEKLFF; CDR3nt: TGTGCCAGCAGTAACAGGGTTGTTGAAAAACTGTTTTTT
j_gene: TRBJ2-7; d_gene: NA; v_gene: TRBV4-3; len: 14; CDR3aa: CASSQVTGIYEQYF; CDR3nt: TGCGCCAGCAGCCAAGTTACTGGGATTTACGAGCAGTACTTC
j_gene: TRBJ1-2; d_gene: TRBD1; v_gene: TRBV5-1; len: 15; CDR3aa: CASRPWTGGSYGYTF; CDR3nt: TGCGCCAGCAGACCCTGGACAGGGGGCAGCTATGGCTACACCTTC
j_gene: TRBJ2-5; d_gene: NA; v_gene: TRBV7-9; len: 14; CDR3aa: CASSLAGREETQYF; CDR3nt: TGTGCCAGCAGCTTAGCAGGGAGAGAAGAGACCCAGTACTTC
j_gene: TRBJ1-1; d_gene: NA; v_gene: TRBV5-1; len: 14; CDR3aa: CASSLEAGNTEAFF; CDR3nt: TGCGCCAGCAGCTTGGAGGCCGGGAACACTGAAGCTTTCTTT
j_gene: TRBJ2-7; d_gene: NA; v_gene: TRBV27; len: 14; CDR3aa: CASSHGRVNSEQYF; CDR3nt: TGTGCCAGCAGCCATGGTAGGGTGAATAGCGAGCAGTACTTC
j_gene: TRBJ2-5; d_gene: TRBD2; v_gene: TRBV19; len: 15; CDR3aa: CASSIGLAVQETQYF; CDR3nt: TGTGCCAGTAGTATTGGACTAGCAGTACAAGAGACCCAGTACTTC
j_gene: TRBJ2-7; d_gene: TRBD2; v_gene: TRBV6-6; len: 14; CDR3aa: CASSPAGGAYEQYF; CDR3nt: TGTGCCAGCAGTCCAGCGGGAGGGGCCTACGAGCAGTACTTC
j_gene: TRBJ2-7; d_gene: NA; v_gene: TRBV19; len: 14; CDR3aa: CASSIVKDSYEQYF; CDR3nt: TGTGCCAGTAGTATAGTTAAAGACTCCTACGAGCAGTACTTC
j_gene: TRBJ2-3; d_gene: NA; v_gene: TRBV9; len: 13; CDR3aa: CASSVYRADTQYF; CDR3nt: TGTGCCAGCAGCGTATACCGGGCAGATACGCAGTATTTT
j_gene: TRBJ2-1; d_gene: NA; v_gene: TRBV6-5; len: 12; CDR3aa: CASGTVQREQFF; CDR3nt: TGTGCCAGCGGCACGGTACAGAGAGAGCAGTTCTTC
j_gene: TRBJ2-3; d_gene: NA; v_gene: TRBV10-3; len: 14; CDR3aa: CAISEGGITDTQYF; CDR3nt: TGTGCCATTTCCGAGGGCGGGATTACAGATACGCAGTATTTT